This TCR beta chain was obtained from a study of graft-versus-host responses after intestinal transplantation. This clone was found once. Antigen unknown. The data were produced by immunoSEQ multiplex PCR, yet TCRdb's version contains in-frame clones alone and is incomplete. The sample holds 40,000 to 55,000 clones, 85% to 95% seen once. V lost 0 bases and J lost 3, with 12 bases in between. Per the germline V gene, CDR1 is SNHLY and CDR2 is FYNNEI. The CDR3 covers 15 residues. The sample was unstimulated CD8+ T cells sorted from spleen or lymph node cells, taken before transplant. The chain is built from TRBV2 and TRBJ2-7; D is perhaps TRBD1 (5 bases). This TCR was recovered from a human donor who was the organ donor for an intestinal transplant. The CDR3 region has the DNA TGTGCCAGCAGTGAAGCCAGGGATTGGCTCTACGAGCAGTACTTC. Translation: CASSEARDWLYEQYF.